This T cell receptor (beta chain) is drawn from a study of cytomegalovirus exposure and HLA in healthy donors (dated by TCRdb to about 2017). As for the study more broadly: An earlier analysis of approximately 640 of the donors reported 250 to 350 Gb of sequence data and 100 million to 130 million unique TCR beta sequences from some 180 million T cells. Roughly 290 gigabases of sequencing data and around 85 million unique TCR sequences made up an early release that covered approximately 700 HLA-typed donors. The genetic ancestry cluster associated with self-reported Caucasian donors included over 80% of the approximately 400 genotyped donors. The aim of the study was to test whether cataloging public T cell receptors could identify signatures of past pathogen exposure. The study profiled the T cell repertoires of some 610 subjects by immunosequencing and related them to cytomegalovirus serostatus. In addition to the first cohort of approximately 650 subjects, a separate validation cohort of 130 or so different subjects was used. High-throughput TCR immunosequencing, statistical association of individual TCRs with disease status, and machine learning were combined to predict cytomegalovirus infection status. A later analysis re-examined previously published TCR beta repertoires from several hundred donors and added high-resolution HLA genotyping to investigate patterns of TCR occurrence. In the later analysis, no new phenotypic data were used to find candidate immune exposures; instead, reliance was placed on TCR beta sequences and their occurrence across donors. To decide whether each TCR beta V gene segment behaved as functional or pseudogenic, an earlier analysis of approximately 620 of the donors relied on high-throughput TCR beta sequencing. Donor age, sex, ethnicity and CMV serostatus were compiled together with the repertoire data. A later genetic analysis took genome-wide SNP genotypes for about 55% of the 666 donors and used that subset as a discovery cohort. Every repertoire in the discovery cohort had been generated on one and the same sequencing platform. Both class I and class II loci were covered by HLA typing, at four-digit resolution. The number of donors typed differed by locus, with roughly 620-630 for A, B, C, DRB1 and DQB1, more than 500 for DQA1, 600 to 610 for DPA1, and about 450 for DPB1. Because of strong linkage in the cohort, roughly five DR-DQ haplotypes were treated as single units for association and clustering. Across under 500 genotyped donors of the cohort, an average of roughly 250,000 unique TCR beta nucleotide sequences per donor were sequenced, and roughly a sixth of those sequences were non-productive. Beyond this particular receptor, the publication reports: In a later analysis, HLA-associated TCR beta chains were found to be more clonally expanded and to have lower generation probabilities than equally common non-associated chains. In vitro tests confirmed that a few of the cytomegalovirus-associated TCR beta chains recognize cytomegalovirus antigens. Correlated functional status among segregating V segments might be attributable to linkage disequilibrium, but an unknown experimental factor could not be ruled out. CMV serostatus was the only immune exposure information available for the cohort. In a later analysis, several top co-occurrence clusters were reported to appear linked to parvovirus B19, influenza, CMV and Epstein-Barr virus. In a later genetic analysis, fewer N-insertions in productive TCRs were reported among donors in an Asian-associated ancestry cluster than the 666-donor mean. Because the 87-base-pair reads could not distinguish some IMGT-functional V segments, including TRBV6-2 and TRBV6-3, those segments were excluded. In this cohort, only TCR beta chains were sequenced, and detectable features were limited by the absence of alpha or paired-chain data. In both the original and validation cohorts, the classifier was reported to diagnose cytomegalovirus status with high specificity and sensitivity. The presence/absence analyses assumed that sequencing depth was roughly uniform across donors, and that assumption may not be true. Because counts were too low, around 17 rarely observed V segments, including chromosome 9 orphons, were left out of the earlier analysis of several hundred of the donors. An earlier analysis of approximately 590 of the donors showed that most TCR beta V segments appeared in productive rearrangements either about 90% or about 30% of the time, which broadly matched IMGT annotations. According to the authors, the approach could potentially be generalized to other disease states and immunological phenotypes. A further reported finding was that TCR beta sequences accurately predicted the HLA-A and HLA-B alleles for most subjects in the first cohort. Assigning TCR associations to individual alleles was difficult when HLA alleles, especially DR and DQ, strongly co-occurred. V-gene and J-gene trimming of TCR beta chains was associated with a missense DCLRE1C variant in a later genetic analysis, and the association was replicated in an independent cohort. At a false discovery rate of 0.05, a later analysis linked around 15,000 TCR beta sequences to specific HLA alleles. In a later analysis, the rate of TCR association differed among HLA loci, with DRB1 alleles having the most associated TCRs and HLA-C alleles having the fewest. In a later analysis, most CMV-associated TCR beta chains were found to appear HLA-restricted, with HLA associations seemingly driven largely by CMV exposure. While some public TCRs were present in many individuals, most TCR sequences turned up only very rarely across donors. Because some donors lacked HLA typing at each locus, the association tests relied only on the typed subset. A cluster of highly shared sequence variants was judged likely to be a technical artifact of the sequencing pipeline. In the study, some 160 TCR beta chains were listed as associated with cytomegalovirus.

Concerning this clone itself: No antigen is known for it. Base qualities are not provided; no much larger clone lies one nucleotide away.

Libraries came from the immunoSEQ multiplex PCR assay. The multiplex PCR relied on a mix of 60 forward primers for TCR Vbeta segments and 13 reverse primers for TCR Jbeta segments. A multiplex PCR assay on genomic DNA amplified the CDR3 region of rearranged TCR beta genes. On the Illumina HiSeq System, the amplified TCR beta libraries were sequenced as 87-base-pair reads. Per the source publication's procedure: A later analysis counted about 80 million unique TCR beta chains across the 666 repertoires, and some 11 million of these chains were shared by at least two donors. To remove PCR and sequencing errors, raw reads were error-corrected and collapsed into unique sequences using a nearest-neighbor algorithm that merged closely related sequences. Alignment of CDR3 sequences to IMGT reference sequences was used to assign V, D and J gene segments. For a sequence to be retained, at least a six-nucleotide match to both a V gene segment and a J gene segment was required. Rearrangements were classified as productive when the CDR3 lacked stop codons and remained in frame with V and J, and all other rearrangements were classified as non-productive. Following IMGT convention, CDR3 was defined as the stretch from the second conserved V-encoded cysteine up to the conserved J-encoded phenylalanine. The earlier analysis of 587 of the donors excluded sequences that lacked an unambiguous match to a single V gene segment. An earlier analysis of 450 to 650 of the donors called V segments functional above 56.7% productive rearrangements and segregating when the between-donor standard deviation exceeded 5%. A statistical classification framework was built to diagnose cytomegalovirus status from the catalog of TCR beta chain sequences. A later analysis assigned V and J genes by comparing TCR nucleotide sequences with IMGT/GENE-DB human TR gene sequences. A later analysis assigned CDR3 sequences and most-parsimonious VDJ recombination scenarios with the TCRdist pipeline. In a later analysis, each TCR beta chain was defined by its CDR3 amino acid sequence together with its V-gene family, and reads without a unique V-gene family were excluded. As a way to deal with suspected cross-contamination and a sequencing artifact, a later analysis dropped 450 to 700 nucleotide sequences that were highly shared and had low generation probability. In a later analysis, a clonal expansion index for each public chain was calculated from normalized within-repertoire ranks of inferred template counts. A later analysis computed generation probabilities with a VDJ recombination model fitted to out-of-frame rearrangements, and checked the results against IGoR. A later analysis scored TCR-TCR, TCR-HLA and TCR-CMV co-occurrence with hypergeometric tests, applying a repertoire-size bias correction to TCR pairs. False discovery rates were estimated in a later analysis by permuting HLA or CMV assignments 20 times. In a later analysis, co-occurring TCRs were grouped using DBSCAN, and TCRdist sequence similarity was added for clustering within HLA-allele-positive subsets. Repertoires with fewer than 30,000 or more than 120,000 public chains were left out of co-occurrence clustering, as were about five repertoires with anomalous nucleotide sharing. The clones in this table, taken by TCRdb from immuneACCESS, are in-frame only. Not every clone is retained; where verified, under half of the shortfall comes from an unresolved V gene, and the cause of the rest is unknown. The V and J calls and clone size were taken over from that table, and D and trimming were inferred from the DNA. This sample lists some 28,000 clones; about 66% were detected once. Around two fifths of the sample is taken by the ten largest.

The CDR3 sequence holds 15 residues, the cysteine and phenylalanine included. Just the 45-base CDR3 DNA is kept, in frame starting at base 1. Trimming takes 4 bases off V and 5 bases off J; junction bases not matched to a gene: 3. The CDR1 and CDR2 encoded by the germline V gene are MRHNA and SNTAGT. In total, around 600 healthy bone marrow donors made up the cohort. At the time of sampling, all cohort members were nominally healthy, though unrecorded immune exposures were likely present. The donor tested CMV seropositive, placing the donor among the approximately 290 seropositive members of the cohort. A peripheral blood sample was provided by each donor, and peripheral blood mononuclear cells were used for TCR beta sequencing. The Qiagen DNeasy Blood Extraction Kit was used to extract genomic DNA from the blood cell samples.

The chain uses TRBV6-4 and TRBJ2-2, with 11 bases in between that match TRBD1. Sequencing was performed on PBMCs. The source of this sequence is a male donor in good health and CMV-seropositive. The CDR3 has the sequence CASSAGTGGTGELFF. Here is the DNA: TGTGCCAGCAGTGCCGGGACAGGGGGAACCGGGGAGCTGTTTTTT.